The clone carrying this T cell receptor (beta chain) was seen a handful of times. What it binds is not known. This may be a read error: a much more frequent sequence differs by one nucleotide. Using genomic DNA as the template, TCR beta VDJ and CDR3 profiling was carried out. TCRdb itself ran the reads through MiXCR, one entry per CDR3 protein. The sample records 250,000 to 350,000 distinct CDR3 sequences, approximately 57% being singletons. The CDR3 is made up of 15 amino acids. From germline, CDR1 is MNHNY and CDR2 SVGAGI (reference sequence). The data derive from a study of CD8+CD57+ T cells in acquired aplastic anemia. The wider study: DNA per sorted CD4+ or CD8+ sample ranged about 0.2 to 30 ug, averaging roughly 3.2 ug. Study results and limitations: Patients had roughly 29 CD8+ CDR3 sequences in common with controls (the shared set). Patients and healthy controls showed no significant CD8+ Simpson's diversity difference.

The TCR was taken from a human donor with severe aplastic anemia or a healthy control (not recorded which). The chain recombines TRBV6-6 with TRBJ2-1; D remains ambiguous. Sequencing was performed on sorted CD4+, CD8+, or CD8+CD57+ T cells (not recorded which) from PBMCs. In nucleotides, the CDR3 is TGTGCCAGCACGGGCGCGACTTTCCCCTACAATAAGCAGTTCTTC. The encoded protein is CASTGATFPYNKQFF.